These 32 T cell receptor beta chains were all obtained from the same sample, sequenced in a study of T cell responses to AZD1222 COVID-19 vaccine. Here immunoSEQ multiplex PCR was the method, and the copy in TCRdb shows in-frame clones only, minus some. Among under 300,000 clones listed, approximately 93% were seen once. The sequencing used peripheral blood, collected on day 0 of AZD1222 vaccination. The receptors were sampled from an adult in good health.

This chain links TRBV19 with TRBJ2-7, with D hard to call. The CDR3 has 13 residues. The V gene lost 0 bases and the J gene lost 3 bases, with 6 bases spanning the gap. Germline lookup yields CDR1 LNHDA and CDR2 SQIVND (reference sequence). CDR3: CASSIDRSYEQYF. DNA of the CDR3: TGTGCCAGTAGTATAGACAGAAGCTACGAGCAGTACTTC.

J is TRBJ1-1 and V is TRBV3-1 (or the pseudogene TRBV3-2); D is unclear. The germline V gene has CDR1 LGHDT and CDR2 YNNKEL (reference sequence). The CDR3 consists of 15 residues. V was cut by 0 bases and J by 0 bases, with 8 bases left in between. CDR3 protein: CASSQESVLNTEAFF. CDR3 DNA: TGTGCCAGCAGCCAAGAATCGGTCTTGAACACTGAAGCTTTCTTT.

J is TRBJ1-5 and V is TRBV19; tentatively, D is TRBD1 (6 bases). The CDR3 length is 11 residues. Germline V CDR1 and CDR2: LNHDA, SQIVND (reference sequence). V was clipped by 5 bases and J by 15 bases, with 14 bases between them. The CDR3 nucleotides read TGTGCCAGTAGTCAGGGGTTACCCGTGCATTTT. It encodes CASSQGLPVHF.

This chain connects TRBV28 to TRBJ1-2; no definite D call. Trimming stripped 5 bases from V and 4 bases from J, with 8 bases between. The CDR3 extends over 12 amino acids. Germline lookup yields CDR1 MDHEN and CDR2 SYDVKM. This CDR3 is CASSDFIYGYTF. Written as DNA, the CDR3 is TGTGCCAGCAGTGACTTTATCTATGGCTACACCTTC.

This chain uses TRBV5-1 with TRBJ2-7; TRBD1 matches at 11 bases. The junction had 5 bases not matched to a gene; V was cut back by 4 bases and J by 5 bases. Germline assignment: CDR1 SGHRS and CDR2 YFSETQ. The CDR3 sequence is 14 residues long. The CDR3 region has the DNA TGCGCCAGCAGCCTCCGGACAGGGGGCGACGAGCAGTACTTC. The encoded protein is CASSLRTGGDEQYF.

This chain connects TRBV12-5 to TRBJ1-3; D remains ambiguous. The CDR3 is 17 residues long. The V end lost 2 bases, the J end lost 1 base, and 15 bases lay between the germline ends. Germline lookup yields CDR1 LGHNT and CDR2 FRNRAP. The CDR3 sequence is CASGLPWTIFSGNTIYF. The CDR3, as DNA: TGTGCTAGTGGTTTGCCGTGGACCATTTTTTCTGGAAACACCATATATTTT. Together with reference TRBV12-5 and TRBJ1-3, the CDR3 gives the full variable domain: DARVTQTPRHKVTEMGQEVTMRCQPILGHNTVFWYRQTMMQGLELLAYFRNRAPLDDSGMPKDRFSAEMPDATLATLKIQPSEPRDSAVYFCASGLPWTIFSGNTIYFGEGSWLTVV.

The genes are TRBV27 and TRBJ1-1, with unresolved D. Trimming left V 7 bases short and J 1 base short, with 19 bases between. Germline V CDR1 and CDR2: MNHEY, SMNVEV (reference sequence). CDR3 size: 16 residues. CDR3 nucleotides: TGTGCCAGCACCTCGGGTTGGGCCCGGGGGAACACTGAAGCTTTCTTT. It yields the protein CASTSGWARGNTEAFF.

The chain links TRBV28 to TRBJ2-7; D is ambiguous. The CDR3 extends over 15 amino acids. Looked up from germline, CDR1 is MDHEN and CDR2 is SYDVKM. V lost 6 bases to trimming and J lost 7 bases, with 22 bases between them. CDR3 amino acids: CASSLSGPSPWEQYF. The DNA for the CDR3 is TGTGCCAGCAGCTTGTCAGGCCCAAGCCCCTGGGAGCAGTACTTC.

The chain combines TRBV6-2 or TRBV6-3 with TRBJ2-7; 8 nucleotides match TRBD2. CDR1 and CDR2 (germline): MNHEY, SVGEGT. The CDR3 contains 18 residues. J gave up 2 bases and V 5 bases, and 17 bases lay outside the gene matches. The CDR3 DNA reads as TGTGCCAGCAGTGACCGGGGTGGGGCGAGGACTAGCCCCTACGAGCAGTACTTC. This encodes CASSDRGGARTSPYEQYF.

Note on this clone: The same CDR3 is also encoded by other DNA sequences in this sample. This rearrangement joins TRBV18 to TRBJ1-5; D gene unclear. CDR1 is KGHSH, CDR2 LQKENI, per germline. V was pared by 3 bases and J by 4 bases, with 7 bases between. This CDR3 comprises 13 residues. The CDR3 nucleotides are TGTGCCAGCTCACCGGGCAGGAATCAGCCCCAGCATTTT. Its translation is CASSPGRNQPQHF.

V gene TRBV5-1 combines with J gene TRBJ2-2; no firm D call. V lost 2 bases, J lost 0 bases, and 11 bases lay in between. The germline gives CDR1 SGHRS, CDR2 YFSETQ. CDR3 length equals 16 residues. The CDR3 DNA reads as TGCGCCAGCAGCTTTGGGGTGGGGACGAACACCGGGGAGCTGTTTTTT. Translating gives CASSFGVGTNTGELFF.

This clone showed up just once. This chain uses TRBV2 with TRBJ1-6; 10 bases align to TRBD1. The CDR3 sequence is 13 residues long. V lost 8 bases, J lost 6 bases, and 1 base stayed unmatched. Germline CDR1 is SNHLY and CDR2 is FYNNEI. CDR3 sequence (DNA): TGTGCCAGCGGACAGGGGGGTAATTCACCCCTCCACTTT. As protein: CASGQGGNSPLHF.

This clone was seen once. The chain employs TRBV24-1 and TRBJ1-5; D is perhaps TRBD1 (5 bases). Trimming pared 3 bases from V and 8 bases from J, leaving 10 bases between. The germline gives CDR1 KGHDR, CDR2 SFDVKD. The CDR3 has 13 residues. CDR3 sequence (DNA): TGTGCCACCAGTGATGAGGGGCGGGAGCCCCAGCATTTT. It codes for CATSDEGREPQHF.

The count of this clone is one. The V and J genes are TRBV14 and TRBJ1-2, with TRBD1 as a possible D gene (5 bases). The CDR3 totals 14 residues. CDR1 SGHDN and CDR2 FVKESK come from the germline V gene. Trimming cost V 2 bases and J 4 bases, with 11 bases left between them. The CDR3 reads CASSQFRQPYGYTF. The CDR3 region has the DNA TGTGCCAGCAGCCAATTTCGACAGCCCTATGGCTACACCTTC. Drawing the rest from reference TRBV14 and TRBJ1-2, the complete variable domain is EAGVTQFPSHSVIEKGQTVTLRCDPISGHDNLYWYRRVMGKEIKFLLHFVKESKQDESGMPNNRFLAERTGGTYSTLKVQPAELEDSGVYFCASSQFRQPYGYTFGSGTRLTVV.

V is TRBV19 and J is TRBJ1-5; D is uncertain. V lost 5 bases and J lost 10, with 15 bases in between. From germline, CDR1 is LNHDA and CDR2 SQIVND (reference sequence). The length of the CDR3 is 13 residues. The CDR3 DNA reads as TGTGCCAGTAGTTTAAGTTACCGGGGACCCCAGCATTTT. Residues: CASSLSYRGPQHF.

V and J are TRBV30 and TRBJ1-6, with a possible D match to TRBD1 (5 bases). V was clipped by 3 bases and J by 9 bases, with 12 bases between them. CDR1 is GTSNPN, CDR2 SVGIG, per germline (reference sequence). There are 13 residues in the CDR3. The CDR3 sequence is CAWRDTEGSPLHF. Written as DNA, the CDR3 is TGTGCCTGGAGGGACACCGAAGGTTCACCCCTCCACTTT.

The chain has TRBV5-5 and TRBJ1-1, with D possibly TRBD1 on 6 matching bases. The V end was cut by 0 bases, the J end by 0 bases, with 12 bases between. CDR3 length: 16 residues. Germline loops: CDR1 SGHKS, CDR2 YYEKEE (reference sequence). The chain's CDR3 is CASSLELQGLNTEAFF. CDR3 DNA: TGTGCCAGCAGCTTGGAGCTGCAGGGGTTGAACACTGAAGCTTTCTTT.

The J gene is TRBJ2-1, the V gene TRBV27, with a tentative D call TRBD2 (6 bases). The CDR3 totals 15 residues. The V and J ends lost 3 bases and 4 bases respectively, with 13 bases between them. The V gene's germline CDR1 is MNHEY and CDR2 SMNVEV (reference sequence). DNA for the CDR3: TGTGCCAGCAGTTTGGAGGGCCTGGGTTACAATGAGCAGTTCTTC. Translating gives CASSLEGLGYNEQFF.

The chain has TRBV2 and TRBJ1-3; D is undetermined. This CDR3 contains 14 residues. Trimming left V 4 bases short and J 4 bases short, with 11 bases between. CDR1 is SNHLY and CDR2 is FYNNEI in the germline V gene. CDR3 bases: TGTGCCAGCAGTGTGGAGTGGAACGGAAACACCATATATTTT. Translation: CASSVEWNGNTIYF.

CDR3 in DNA: TGTGCCAGCAGCGGGACGGGCTACACCTTC. It encodes CASSGTGYTF. The rearrangement joins TRBV5-8 to TRBJ1-2; the D gene is possibly TRBD1 (5 bases). The CDR3 totals 10 residues. Germline V gene data show CDR1 as SGHTS and CDR2 as YDEGEE. Trimming took off 4 bases at V and 8 bases at J, with 6 bases between the two ends.

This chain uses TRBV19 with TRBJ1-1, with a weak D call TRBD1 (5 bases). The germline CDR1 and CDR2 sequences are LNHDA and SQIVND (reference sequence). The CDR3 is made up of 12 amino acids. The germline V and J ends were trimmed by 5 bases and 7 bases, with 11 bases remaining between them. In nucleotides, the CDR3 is TGTGCCAGTAGTTTGGGGGGATTTGAAGCTTTCTTT. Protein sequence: CASSLGGFEAFF.

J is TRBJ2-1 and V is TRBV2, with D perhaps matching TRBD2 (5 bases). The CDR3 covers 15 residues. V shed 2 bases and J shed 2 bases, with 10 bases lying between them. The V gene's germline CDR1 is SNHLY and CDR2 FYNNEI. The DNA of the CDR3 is TGTGCCAGCAGTGAATGGGGAGAGGCCTACAATGAGCAGTTCTTC. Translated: CASSEWGEAYNEQFF.

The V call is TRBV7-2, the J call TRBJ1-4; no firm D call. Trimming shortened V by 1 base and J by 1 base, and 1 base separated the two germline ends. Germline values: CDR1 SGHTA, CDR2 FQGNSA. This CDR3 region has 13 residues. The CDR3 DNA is TGTGCCAGCAGCTTAGGAACTAATGAAAAACTGTTTTTT. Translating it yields CASSLGTNEKLFF.

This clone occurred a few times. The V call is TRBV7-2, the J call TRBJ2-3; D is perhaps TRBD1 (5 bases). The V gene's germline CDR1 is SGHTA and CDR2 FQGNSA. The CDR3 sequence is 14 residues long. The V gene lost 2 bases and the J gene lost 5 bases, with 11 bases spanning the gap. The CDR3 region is CASSLTGAGDTQYF. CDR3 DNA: TGTGCCAGCAGCTTAACTGGGGCTGGAGATACGCAGTATTTT.

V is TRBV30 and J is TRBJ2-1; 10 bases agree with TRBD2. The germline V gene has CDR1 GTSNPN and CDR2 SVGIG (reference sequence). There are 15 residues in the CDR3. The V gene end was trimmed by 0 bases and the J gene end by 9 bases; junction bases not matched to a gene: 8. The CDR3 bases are TGTGCCTGGAGTGTGGCTAGCGGGAGTGGCGGTGAGCAGTTCTTC. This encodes CAWSVASGSGGEQFF.

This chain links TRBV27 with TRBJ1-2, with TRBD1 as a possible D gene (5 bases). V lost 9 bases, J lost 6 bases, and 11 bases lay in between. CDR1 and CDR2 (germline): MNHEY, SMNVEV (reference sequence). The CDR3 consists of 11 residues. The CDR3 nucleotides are TGTGCCAGTTCAGGGTTCGATGGCTACACCTTC. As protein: CASSGFDGYTF.

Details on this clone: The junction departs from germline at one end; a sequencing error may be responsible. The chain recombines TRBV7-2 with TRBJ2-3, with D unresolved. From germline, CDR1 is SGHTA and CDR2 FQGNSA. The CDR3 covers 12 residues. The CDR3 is CASGFLTDTQYF. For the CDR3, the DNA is TGTGCCAGCGGCTTCCTCACAGATACGCAGTATTTT.

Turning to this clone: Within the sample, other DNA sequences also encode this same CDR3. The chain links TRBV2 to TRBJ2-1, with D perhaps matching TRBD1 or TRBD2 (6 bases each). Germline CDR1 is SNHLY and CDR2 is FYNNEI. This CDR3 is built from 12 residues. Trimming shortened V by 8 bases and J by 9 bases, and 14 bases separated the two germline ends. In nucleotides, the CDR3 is TGTGCCAGCCGGGGGCTAGCTGGTGAGCAGTTCTTC. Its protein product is CASRGLAGEQFF.

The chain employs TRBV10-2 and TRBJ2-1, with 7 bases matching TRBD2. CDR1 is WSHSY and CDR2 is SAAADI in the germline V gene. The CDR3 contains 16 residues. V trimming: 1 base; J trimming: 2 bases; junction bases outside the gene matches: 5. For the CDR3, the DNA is TGCGCCAGCAGTGAGTTCGGCAGCGGGGCCTACAATGAGCAGTTCTTC. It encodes CASSEFGSGAYNEQFF.

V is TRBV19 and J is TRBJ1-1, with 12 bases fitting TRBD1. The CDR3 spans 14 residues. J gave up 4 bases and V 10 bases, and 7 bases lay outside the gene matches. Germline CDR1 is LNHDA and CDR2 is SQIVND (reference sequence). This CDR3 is CATSRDRGRTEAFF. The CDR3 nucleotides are TGTGCCACCTCCCGGGACAGGGGGCGCACTGAAGCTTTCTTT.

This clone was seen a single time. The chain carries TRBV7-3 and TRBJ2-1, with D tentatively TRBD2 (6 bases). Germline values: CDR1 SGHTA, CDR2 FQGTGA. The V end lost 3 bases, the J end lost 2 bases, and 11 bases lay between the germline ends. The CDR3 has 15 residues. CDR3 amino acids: CASSFGGLAYNEQFF. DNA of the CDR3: TGTGCCAGCAGCTTTGGAGGGCTAGCCTACAATGAGCAGTTCTTC.

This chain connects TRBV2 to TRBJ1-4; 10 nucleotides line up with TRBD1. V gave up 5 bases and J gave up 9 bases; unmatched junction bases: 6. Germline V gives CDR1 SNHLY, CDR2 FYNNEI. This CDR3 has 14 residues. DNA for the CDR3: TGTGCCAGCAGTCCCGGGACAGGGGAAAAAAAACTGTTTTTT. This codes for CASSPGTGEKKLFF.